Listed here are 2 T cell receptor beta chains from one sample, sequenced in a study of T-cell reconstitution after alpha-beta-depleted transplantation in children. The authors prepared the TCRbeta library with unique molecular identifiers. TCRdb redid the calling of the PCR reads with MiXCR, one entry per CDR3 protein. Here the sample spans 60,000 to 70,000 distinct CDR3 sequences, roughly 4.5% being singletons. This sample comprised PBMCs, mostly from graft donor cells, obtained 180 days after TCRalphabeta/CD19-depleted stem cell transplant. These receptor sequences come from a boy less than two years old who had a stem cell transplant for acute myeloid leukemia, so the T cells may come from the graft donor.

This clonotype was observed many times. The chain employs TRBV4-3 and TRBJ1-5; no definite D call. This CDR3 has 16 residues. The V gene lost 1 base and the J gene lost 4 bases, with 14 bases spanning the gap. Germline V CDR1 and CDR2: LGHNA, YSLEER. The CDR3 protein is CASSQVLDPKNQPQHF. DNA for the CDR3: TGCGCCAGCAGCCAAGTCCTGGACCCAAAGAATCAGCCCCAGCATTTT.

This clonotype has at least ten counts. The V gene is TRBV21-1, the J gene TRBJ2-5. TRBV21-1 is a pseudogene locus. The CDR3 contains 13 residues. The CDR3 nucleotides are TGTGCCAGAATCCACCATTCCCAAGAGACCCAGTACTTC. Residues: CARIHHSQETQYF.